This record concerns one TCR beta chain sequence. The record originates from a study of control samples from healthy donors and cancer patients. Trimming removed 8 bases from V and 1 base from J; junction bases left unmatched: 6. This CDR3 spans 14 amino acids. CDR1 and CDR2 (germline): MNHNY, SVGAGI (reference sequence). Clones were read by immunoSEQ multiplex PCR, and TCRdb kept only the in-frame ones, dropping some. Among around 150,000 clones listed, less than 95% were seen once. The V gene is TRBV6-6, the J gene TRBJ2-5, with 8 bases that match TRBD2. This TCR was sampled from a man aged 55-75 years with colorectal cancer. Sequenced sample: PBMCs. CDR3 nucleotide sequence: TGTGCCAGCCACCTTCTAGCGGGCCAAGAGACCCAGTACTTC. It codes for CASHLLAGQETQYF.